The 6 T cell receptor beta chains given below trace back to one sample, sequenced in a study of T cell responses to AZD1222 COVID-19 vaccine. Clones were sequenced by immunoSEQ multiplex PCR, and TCRdb holds only the in-frame ones, with some missing. The sample records some 130,000 clones, 70% to 90% being singletons. Sequenced here: peripheral blood, sampled on day 0 of AZD1222 vaccination. The source of these receptors is an adult in good health.

V is TRBV7-9 and J is TRBJ2-6, with a weak D call TRBD2 (6 bases). Germline V gene data show CDR1 as SEHNR and CDR2 as FQNEAQ (reference sequence). V lost 1 base and J 3 bases, leaving 16 bases between the germline ends. This CDR3 is 18 amino acids long. CDR3 nucleotides: TGTGCCAGCAGCTTAGTCACTAGCTTCGACTTTGGGGCCAACGTCCTGACTTTC. Residues: CASSLVTSFDFGANVLTF.

The rearrangement joins TRBV6-5 to TRBJ1-1; D is undetermined. Germline V lookup: CDR1 MNHEY, CDR2 SVGAGI. V was pared by 8 bases and J by 6 bases, with 16 bases between. The CDR3 totals 13 residues. The CDR3 DNA is TGTGCCAGCGATTACGAATTCTTCGCTGAAGCTTTCTTT. Translation gives CASDYEFFAEAFF.

This clone was observed once. The chain employs TRBV12-3 or TRBV12-4 and TRBJ2-7; D not resolved. The CDR3 spans 13 residues. The ends were cut back, 6 bases at V and 2 bases at J, with 11 bases in the middle. For the CDR3, the DNA is TGTGCCAGCAGCCCCCCCCATCCCTACGAGCAGTACTTC. It encodes CASSPPHPYEQYF.

This rearrangement joins TRBV5-8 to TRBJ2-7; the match to TRBD1 covers 10 bases. This CDR3 has 15 amino acids. V lost 4 bases, J lost 4 bases, and 8 bases stayed unmatched. Germline V gene data show CDR1 as SGHTS and CDR2 as YDEGEE. CDR3 in amino acids: CASSPGTGVRYEQYF. The CDR3 DNA reads as TGTGCCAGCAGCCCCGGGACAGGGGTTCGGTACGAGCAGTACTTC.

This clone was recorded once. The CDR3 bases are TGTGCCAGCAGTGCACAGGGGCCGGGCTATGGCTACACCTTC. This translates into CASSAQGPGYGYTF. This chain links TRBV2 with TRBJ1-2, with TRBD1 matching over 7 bases. V shed 4 bases and J 4 bases; nucleotides not matched to a gene: 6. Germline assignment: CDR1 SNHLY and CDR2 FYNNEI. There are 14 residues in the CDR3.

CDR3 nucleotides: TGTGCCAGTAGTGCATTAGTCACCGGGGAGCTGTTTTTT. It codes for CASSALVTGELFF. This chain connects TRBV19 to TRBJ2-2; no reliable D call. The CDR3 has 13 amino acids. The germline V gene encodes CDR1 LNHDA and CDR2 SQIVND (reference sequence). V shed 5 bases and J shed 4 bases, with 8 bases lying between them.